A selection of T cell receptor beta chains follows, all from one sample in a study of T cell changes during pregnancy in multiple sclerosis. Profiled with immunoSEQ multiplex PCR; TCRdb holds only in-frame clones, not every one. The data show roughly 29,000 clones, roughly 90% seen once. The input for sequencing was CD8+ T cells from peripheral blood mononuclear cells, taken after pregnancy. These receptors were collected from a female donor with multiple sclerosis, enrolled in a pregnancy study. Each CDR3 is given with its conserved first and last residue. Each record gives: clone size, D gene, J gene, V gene, CDR3 protein, CDR3 DNA. A D gene is named only where the DNA matches it firmly. Size is stated for part of the rows, as once, few or many counts, or as a class when the clone is expanded.

clone size: NA; D gene: NA; J gene: TRBJ1-2; V gene: TRBV6-6; CDR3 protein: CASSSDTYGYTF; CDR3 DNA: TGTGCCAGCAGTTCGGACACTTATGGCTACACCTTC
clone size: few; D gene: NA; J gene: TRBJ2-5; V gene: TRBV10-3; CDR3 protein: CAISEASERETQYF; CDR3 DNA: TGTGCCATCAGTGAGGCTAGCGAGAGGGAGACCCAGTACTTC
clone size: NA; D gene: NA; J gene: TRBJ2-3; V gene: TRBV13; CDR3 protein: CASTLSRTDTQYF; CDR3 DNA: TGTGCCAGCACCTTATCTCGCACAGATACGCAGTATTTT
clone size: NA; D gene: NA; J gene: TRBJ1-1; V gene: TRBV2; CDR3 protein: CASSEPAENTEAFF; CDR3 DNA: TGTGCCAGCAGTGAACCGGCGGAAAACACTGAAGCTTTCTTT
clone size: NA; D gene: NA; J gene: TRBJ2-1; V gene: TRBV13; CDR3 protein: CASSLSIGLGRLEQFF; CDR3 DNA: TGTGCCAGCAGCTTATCAATTGGGCTGGGGCGCCTTGAGCAGTTCTTC
clone size: NA; D gene: NA; J gene: TRBJ1-1; V gene: TRBV19; CDR3 protein: CASSSVQTNTEAFF; CDR3 DNA: TGTGCCAGTAGTAGTGTACAGACGAACACTGAAGCTTTCTTT
clone size: NA; D gene: NA; J gene: TRBJ2-1; V gene: TRBV15; CDR3 protein: CATSRDQKRYNEQFF; CDR3 DNA: TGTGCCACCAGCAGAGATCAGAAGCGATACAATGAGCAGTTCTTC
clone size: few; D gene: NA; J gene: TRBJ1-1; V gene: TRBV30; CDR3 protein: CAWSVAGVTEAFF; CDR3 DNA: TGTGCCTGGAGTGTAGCAGGGGTAACTGAAGCTTTCTTT
clone size: NA; D gene: NA; J gene: TRBJ1-2; V gene: TRBV13; CDR3 protein: CASSLGDEGYGYTF; CDR3 DNA: TGTGCCAGCAGCTTAGGCGACGAGGGCTATGGCTACACCTTC
clone size: NA; D gene: NA; J gene: TRBJ1-5; V gene: TRBV4-3; CDR3 protein: CASSQATGSNQPQHF; CDR3 DNA: TGCGCCAGCAGCCAAGCTACGGGGAGCAATCAGCCCCAGCATTTT
clone size: NA; D gene: NA; J gene: TRBJ2-1; V gene: TRBV29-1; CDR3 protein: CSGLQYNEQFF; CDR3 DNA: TGCAGCGGGCTACAGTACAATGAGCAGTTCTTC
clone size: NA; D gene: NA; J gene: TRBJ1-4; V gene: TRBV5-8; CDR3 protein: CASSFLFGGRRAEKLFF; CDR3 DNA: TGTGCCAGCAGCTTCCTTTTTGGAGGGCGTCGGGCGGAAAAACTGTTTTTT
clone size: medium-sized; D gene: TRBD2; J gene: TRBJ2-1; V gene: TRBV6-4; CDR3 protein: CASSDGLADYNEQFF; CDR3 DNA: TGTGCCAGCAGTGACGGACTAGCGGACTACAATGAGCAGTTCTTC
clone size: once; D gene: TRBD1; J gene: TRBJ1-1; V gene: TRBV7-3; CDR3 protein: CASSLLWTGDTEAFF; CDR3 DNA: TGTGCCAGCAGCTTACTATGGACAGGAGACACTGAAGCTTTCTTT
clone size: NA; D gene: NA; J gene: TRBJ2-7; V gene: TRBV21-1; CDR3 protein: CASSKPSDCGCLGLSYEQYF; CDR3 DNA: TGTGCCAGCAGCAAACCCTCAGATTGCGGTTGTCTTGGCCTCTCCTACGAGCAGTACTTC
clone size: NA; D gene: NA; J gene: TRBJ2-7; V gene: TRBV5-1; CDR3 protein: CASSRGYEQYF; CDR3 DNA: TGCGCCAGCAGCAGGGGTTACGAGCAGTACTTC
clone size: NA; D gene: NA; J gene: TRBJ2-3; V gene: TRBV12-5; CDR3 protein: CASGPRRSTDTQYF; CDR3 DNA: TGTGCTAGTGGTCCCCGGAGGAGCACAGATACGCAGTATTTT
clone size: NA; D gene: NA; J gene: TRBJ1-1; V gene: TRBV7-9; CDR3 protein: CASSFSDTEAFF; CDR3 DNA: TGTGCCAGCAGCTTTTCCGACACTGAAGCTTTCTTT
clone size: NA; D gene: NA; J gene: TRBJ2-2; V gene: TRBV13; CDR3 protein: CASSLGLAGELFF; CDR3 DNA: TGTGCCAGCAGCTTAGGCCTCGCCGGGGAGCTGTTTTTT
clone size: NA; D gene: TRBD1; J gene: TRBJ2-7; V gene: TRBV5-1; CDR3 protein: CASSLGRGQYEQYF; CDR3 DNA: TGCGCCAGCAGCTTGGGTAGGGGGCAGTACGAGCAGTACTTC
clone size: NA; D gene: TRBD2; J gene: TRBJ2-7; V gene: TRBV7-6; CDR3 protein: CASSLPSGYSYEQYF; CDR3 DNA: TGTGCCAGCAGCTTACCTAGCGGGTACTCCTACGAGCAGTACTTC
clone size: NA; D gene: NA; J gene: TRBJ1-4; V gene: TRBV2; CDR3 protein: CASSDRGSDEKLFF; CDR3 DNA: TGTGCCAGCAGTGATAGGGGGTCGGATGAAAAACTGTTTTTT
clone size: NA; D gene: TRBD2; J gene: TRBJ2-2; V gene: TRBV6-6; CDR3 protein: CASSYAGATTGELFF; CDR3 DNA: TGTGCCAGCAGTTACGCGGGAGCCACTACCGGGGAGCTGTTTTTT
clone size: NA; D gene: NA; J gene: TRBJ1-1; V gene: TRBV7-9; CDR3 protein: CASSLGGVTEAFF; CDR3 DNA: TGTGCCAGCAGCTTAGGGGGCGTCACTGAAGCTTTCTTT
clone size: NA; D gene: TRBD2; J gene: TRBJ2-5; V gene: TRBV7-3; CDR3 protein: CASSLGLAGQETQYF; CDR3 DNA: TGTGCCAGCAGCTTAGGACTAGCGGGCCAAGAGACCCAGTACTTC
clone size: NA; D gene: TRBD1; J gene: TRBJ2-7; V gene: TRBV19; CDR3 protein: CASSPGQGIDEQYF; CDR3 DNA: TGTGCCAGTAGCCCGGGACAGGGGATCGACGAGCAGTACTTC
clone size: NA; D gene: NA; J gene: TRBJ2-2; V gene: TRBV19; CDR3 protein: CASQVGSGELFF; CDR3 DNA: TGTGCCAGCCAAGTCGGGTCCGGGGAGCTGTTTTTT
clone size: NA; D gene: NA; J gene: TRBJ2-7; V gene: TRBV30; CDR3 protein: CAWTPFCYLPYEQYF; CDR3 DNA: TGTGCCTGGACCCCGTTCTGTTACCTACCCTACGAGCAGTACTTC
clone size: NA; D gene: NA; J gene: TRBJ2-7; V gene: TRBV2; CDR3 protein: CASSEVGASSYEQYF; CDR3 DNA: TGTGCCAGCAGTGAGGTGGGGGCTAGCTCCTACGAGCAGTACTTC
clone size: NA; D gene: NA; J gene: TRBJ1-4; V gene: TRBV28; CDR3 protein: CASSQNGASNEKLFF; CDR3 DNA: TGTGCCAGCAGTCAAAACGGTGCGTCTAATGAAAAACTGTTTTTT
clone size: NA; D gene: TRBD2; J gene: TRBJ2-7; V gene: TRBV4-3; CDR3 protein: CASSQDAGTSGSYEQYF; CDR3 DNA: TGCGCCAGCAGCCAAGATGCCGGGACTAGCGGTTCCTACGAGCAGTACTTC
clone size: NA; D gene: TRBD2; J gene: TRBJ2-3; V gene: TRBV4-1; CDR3 protein: CASSRVAGGQDTQYF; CDR3 DNA: TGCGCCAGCAGCCGAGTAGCGGGAGGGCAAGATACGCAGTATTTT
clone size: NA; D gene: TRBD1; J gene: TRBJ2-1; V gene: TRBV19; CDR3 protein: CASNAGTGGYNEQFF; CDR3 DNA: TGTGCCAGTAACGCCGGGACAGGGGGCTACAATGAGCAGTTCTTC
clone size: NA; D gene: NA; J gene: TRBJ2-6; V gene: TRBV6-5; CDR3 protein: CASSYEGAGANVLTF; CDR3 DNA: TGTGCCAGCAGTTACGAGGGGGCTGGGGCCAACGTCCTGACTTTC
clone size: NA; D gene: NA; J gene: TRBJ2-1; V gene: TRBV4-3; CDR3 protein: CASRAGAGEYNEQFF; CDR3 DNA: TGCGCCAGCAGGGCGGGGGCGGGAGAGTACAATGAGCAGTTCTTC
clone size: NA; D gene: TRBD2; J gene: TRBJ2-7; V gene: TRBV9; CDR3 protein: CASSAGTRGEQYF; CDR3 DNA: TGTGCCAGCAGCGCCGGGACTAGAGGCGAGCAGTACTTC
clone size: NA; D gene: TRBD1; J gene: TRBJ2-3; V gene: TRBV12-5; CDR3 protein: CASGLTPTDRGLPDTQYF; CDR3 DNA: TGTGCTAGTGGTTTGACGCCTACGGACAGGGGGCTCCCCGATACGCAGTATTTT
clone size: NA; D gene: NA; J gene: TRBJ2-3; V gene: TRBV11-1; CDR3 protein: CASSPSTQPHATDTQYF; CDR3 DNA: TGTGCCAGCAGCCCGTCGACTCAGCCACATGCGACAGATACGCAGTATTTT
clone size: NA; D gene: TRBD1; J gene: TRBJ1-1; V gene: TRBV19; CDR3 protein: CASRDRNMNTEAFF; CDR3 DNA: TGTGCCAGTAGGGACAGGAACATGAACACTGAAGCTTTCTTT
clone size: NA; D gene: NA; J gene: TRBJ2-1; V gene: TRBV19; CDR3 protein: CASSISSSYNEQFF; CDR3 DNA: TGTGCCAGTAGTATTAGTAGCTCCTACAATGAGCAGTTCTTC
clone size: once; D gene: TRBD1; J gene: TRBJ1-5; V gene: TRBV13; CDR3 protein: CASSFGTGKNQPQHF; CDR3 DNA: TGTGCCAGCAGCTTTGGGACAGGGAAGAATCAGCCCCAGCATTTT
clone size: NA; D gene: TRBD1; J gene: TRBJ2-7; V gene: TRBV7-9; CDR3 protein: CASSSLSTGANYEQYF; CDR3 DNA: TGTGCCAGCAGCTCATTATCTACAGGGGCCAATTACGAGCAGTACTTC
clone size: NA; D gene: TRBD1; J gene: TRBJ2-7; V gene: TRBV7-3; CDR3 protein: CASSLGTGPGYEQYF; CDR3 DNA: TGTGCCAGCAGCCTCGGGACAGGACCCGGCTACGAGCAGTACTTC
clone size: NA; D gene: NA; J gene: TRBJ1-6; V gene: TRBV6-5; CDR3 protein: CASSSAAGPYNSPLHF; CDR3 DNA: TGTGCCAGCAGTTCGGCAGCGGGGCCCTATAATTCACCCCTCCACTTT
clone size: NA; D gene: NA; J gene: TRBJ2-4; V gene: TRBV18; CDR3 protein: CASSPQPAGDIQYF; CDR3 DNA: TGTGCCAGCTCCCCCCAACCGGCCGGGGACATTCAGTACTTC
clone size: medium-sized; D gene: TRBD2; J gene: TRBJ2-3; V gene: TRBV6-4; CDR3 protein: CASGESGSGTDTQYF; CDR3 DNA: TGTGCCAGCGGCGAAAGCGGGAGCGGTACAGATACGCAGTATTTT
clone size: NA; D gene: TRBD1; J gene: TRBJ2-6; V gene: TRBV9; CDR3 protein: CASSVVRDRGIAGANVLTF; CDR3 DNA: TGTGCCAGCAGCGTAGTGAGGGACAGGGGTATTGCTGGGGCCAACGTCCTGACTTTC
clone size: NA; D gene: TRBD1; J gene: TRBJ2-7; V gene: TRBV2; CDR3 protein: CASSEYKGQGPYEQYF; CDR3 DNA: TGTGCCAGCAGTGAATATAAAGGACAGGGCCCGTACGAGCAGTACTTC
clone size: NA; D gene: TRBD2; J gene: TRBJ2-1; V gene: TRBV7-8; CDR3 protein: CASSLRTAGTSASNEQFF; CDR3 DNA: TGTGCCAGCAGCTTAAGGACTGCCGGGACTAGCGCCTCCAATGAGCAGTTCTTC
clone size: NA; D gene: NA; J gene: TRBJ2-1; V gene: TRBV14; CDR3 protein: CASRQPQRHTYNEQFF; CDR3 DNA: TGTGCCAGCAGACAACCCCAGCGGCATACCTACAATGAGCAGTTCTTC
clone size: NA; D gene: NA; J gene: TRBJ2-7; V gene: TRBV7-6; CDR3 protein: CASSLDGDNEQYF; CDR3 DNA: TGTGCCAGCAGCTTAGATGGGGACAACGAGCAGTACTTC
clone size: NA; D gene: NA; J gene: TRBJ1-1; V gene: TRBV7-9; CDR3 protein: CASSLAGGAEAFF; CDR3 DNA: TGTGCCAGCAGCTTAGCGGGGGGGGCTGAAGCTTTCTTT